The 3 T cell receptor beta chains below were found in one sample sequenced in a study of shared clonotypes between healthy human individuals. Some clones are missing from TCRdb's copy, which holds only in-frame ones; the method was immunoSEQ multiplex PCR. This sample has some 1 million clones, with around 74% found just once. Sequencing used memory CD4+ T cells sorted from blood. Subset indicated: CD45RA-negative fraction. The receptors stem from a man between 18 and 29 years old in good health.

This clone was seen once. The V and J genes are TRBV28 and TRBJ2-1; 9 bases agree with TRBD1. The CDR3 spans 14 residues. Germline lookup yields CDR1 MDHEN and CDR2 SYDVKM. V was pared by 1 base and J by 9 bases, with 4 bases of the junction left unmatched. The CDR3 protein is CASSLSGQGGEQFF. The CDR3 DNA reads as TGTGCCAGCAGTTTATCGGGACAGGGTGGTGAGCAGTTCTTC.

This clone was detected a few times. The gene calls are TRBV7-2 and TRBJ1-5; 8 positions agree with TRBD1. The CDR3 totals 18 residues. The V segment lost 1 base and the J segment 7 bases; nucleotides outside the gene matches: 15. Germline V lookup: CDR1 SGHTA, CDR2 FQGNSA. CDR3 amino acids: CASSLDGRGLLVGQPQHF. The CDR3 DNA is TGTGCCAGCAGCTTAGACGGCAGGGGGCTCCTCGTAGGGCAGCCCCAGCATTTT.

The chain joins TRBV18 to TRBJ2-3; no clear D. Trimming removed 3 bases at V and 9 bases at J, with 10 bases between. Germline CDR1 reads KGHSH; CDR2 reads LQKENI. The CDR3 covers 12 residues. This CDR3 reads CASSPDAMTQYF. The CDR3 DNA sequence: TGTGCCAGCTCACCCGACGCCATGACGCAGTATTTT. Full variable domain (outside the CDR3, taken from reference TRBV18 and TRBJ2-3): NAGVMQNPRHLVRRRGQEARLRCSPMKGHSHVYWYRQLPEEGLKFMVYLQKENIIDESGMPKERFSAEFPKEGPSILRIQQVVRGDSAAYFCASSPDAMTQYFGPGTRLTVL.